This T cell receptor beta chain was documented in a study of T cells expressing NK-cell markers. The CDR3 is 15 amino acids. Findings and limits, study-wide: There were several donors in whom these clonotypes also led the CD3+CD56-NKG2C+ fraction.

Generation of TCR beta cDNA was performed by 5'RACE template switching incorporating UMIs. TCRdb reprocessed the 5' RACE reads, keeping one entry per CDR3 protein, no DNA. The ten top clones account for around 10%, within a sample of some 390,000 distinct CDR3 sequences. In the case of this clonotype: Its antigen remains unknown.

The receptor comes from a woman in her fifties or sixties in good health. The sample was blood T cells: a sorted CD56 or NKG2C T cell subset, CD4+ or CD8+ T cells, or bulk PBMC T cells (not recorded which). The chain has TRBV12-3 or TRBV12-4 and TRBJ2-1. CDR3 protein: CASTSIRSSYNEQFF.